The 11 T cell receptor beta chains reported below all come from one sample, sequenced in a study of T cells after yellow fever vaccination. Each CDR3 protein is one row after TCRdb ran MiXCR on the 5' RACE reads. This table holds some 350,000 distinct CDR3 sequences, 6.2% found once. The material sequenced was PBMCs, taken 5 days after the yellow fever booster vaccination. The receptors here all came from a man aged 25 to 40 who received the YFV17D yellow fever vaccine.

This sequence joins TRBV5-6 and TRBJ2-3; TRBD1 agrees at 8 bases. The CDR3 is 16 residues long. J gave up 3 bases and V 1 base, and 7 bases lay outside the gene matches. Germline lookup yields CDR1 SGHDT and CDR2 YYEEEE. The CDR3 DNA reads as TGTGCCAGCAGCTTGTTACAGGGGGACGGTACAGATACGCAGTATTTT. Its protein product is CASSLLQGDGTDTQYF.

This clonotype was observed many times. V is TRBV7-2 and J is TRBJ2-2; no clear D gene. Germline V gives CDR1 SGHTA, CDR2 FQGNSA. The CDR3 loop spans 16 amino acids. V was trimmed by 2 bases and J by 4 bases, leaving 14 bases between them. The CDR3 region has the DNA TGTGCCAGCAGCTTATTCGGGTCGGGTGGCACCGGGGAGCTGTTTTTT. Its protein product is CASSLFGSGGTGELFF.

This clonotype was observed a few times. The chain links TRBV3-1 to TRBJ2-7; TRBD2 matches at 11 bases. Germline V gives CDR1 LGHDT, CDR2 YNNKEL (reference sequence). This CDR3 spans 15 amino acids. V shed 1 base and J 4 bases; nucleotides not matched to a gene: 3. CDR3 sequence (DNA): TGTGCCAGCAGCCAAGGGTCTAGCGGGAGGTACGAGCAGTACTTC. Translated, it gives CASSQGSSGRYEQYF.

The V and J genes are TRBV10-3 and TRBJ2-1; D tentatively reads TRBD1 or TRBD2 (6 bases each). This CDR3 comprises 16 residues. Looked up from germline, CDR1 is ENHRY and CDR2 is SYGVKD. V lost 2 bases to trimming and J lost 11 bases, with 22 bases between them. The CDR3 DNA is TGTGCCATCAGTGAGGATAAGCAGGGGAGGAGGAATAAGCAGTTCTTC. Protein product: CAISEDKQGRRNKQFF.

The V gene is TRBV29-1, the J gene TRBJ2-7, with D tentatively TRBD1 (5 bases). The CDR3 runs 13 residues. V lost 6 bases and J 2 bases, leaving 14 bases between the germline ends. The germline V gene has CDR1 SQVTM and CDR2 ANQGSEA. CDR3 sequence: CSVTENGAYEQYF. The DNA of the CDR3 is TGCAGCGTGACAGAGAATGGGGCCTACGAGCAGTACTTC.

Only a few counts were recorded for this clonotype. The chain uses TRBV9 and TRBJ2-7; D not certain. Germline V lookup: CDR1 SGDLS, CDR2 YYNGEE. Trimming took 0 bases from V and 2 from J, leaving 9 bases between them. This CDR3 contains 14 residues. The CDR3 reads CASSVGGSPYEQYF. CDR3 DNA: TGTGCCAGCAGCGTAGGAGGCTCCCCCTACGAGCAGTACTTC.

This clonotype was seen ten or more times. The CDR3 DNA is TGTGCCAGCAGCAAAACGCTGGAGCGGGCGTACTATGGCTACACCTTC. This sequence encodes CASSKTLERAYYGYTF. This chain uses TRBV9 with TRBJ1-2; no definite D call. Trimming pared 4 bases from V and 3 bases from J, leaving 19 bases between. The CDR3 sequence is 16 residues long. Germline V gene lookup returns CDR1 SGDLS and CDR2 YYNGEE.

The CDR3 is CASSLVERVEYF. The CDR3 bases are TGTGCCAGCAGCTTAGTAGAGAGGGTAGAGTACTTC. This chain joins TRBV7-2 and TRBJ2-5; a weak D match, TRBD2 (5 bases). CDR1 is SGHTA, CDR2 FQGNSA, per germline. Between the trimmed V and J ends, which lost 1 base and 12 bases, there was a span of 12 bases. This CDR3 region has 12 residues.

This clonotype was seen a handful of times. The chain combines TRBV20-1 with TRBJ2-6; D ambiguous. The CDR3 covers 14 residues. Trimming removed 6 bases from V and 0 bases from J, with 9 bases in between. Germline V CDR1 and CDR2: DFQATT, SNEGSKA (reference sequence). The CDR3 region has the DNA TGCAGTGCGGCAGACCACTCTGGGGCCAACGTCCTGACTTTC. Protein product: CSAADHSGANVLTF.

In regard to this clonotype: Sequence at one end of the junction differs from germline and may be a read error. This chain uses TRBV15 with TRBJ2-5; D possibly uses TRBD1 or TRBD2 (5 bases each). The CDR3 spans 12 residues. The germline V gene encodes CDR1 LNHNV and CDR2 YYDKDF (reference sequence). In DNA form, the CDR3 reads TGTGCCGCCAGCAGGGACCGAGAGACCCAGTACTTC. This encodes CAASRDRETQYF.

This clonotype was detected ten times or more. The rearrangement joins TRBV7-9 to TRBJ2-3; maybe TRBD2 (5 bases). This CDR3 has 12 amino acids. Trimming pared 4 bases from V and 15 bases from J, leaving 17 bases between. CDR1 is SEHNR and CDR2 is FQNEAQ in the germline V gene (reference sequence). Written as DNA, the CDR3 is TGTGCCAGCAGCTCGATCCTAGCTGGGGTTTATTTT. This codes for CASSSILAGVYF.